This entry describes one T cell receptor (beta chain). No antigen is known for it. TCR beta CDR3 sequences were amplified from RNA transcripts. The TCR CDR3 was amplified in a first-round RT-PCR using the HTBI primer set. TCRdb re-called the multiplex PCR reads through MiXCR, storing one row per CDR3 protein. Counted here are more than 350,000 distinct CDR3 sequences, more than 13% occurring once; the ten biggest clones make up around a third. This sample was included in a study of T cells in Graves' hyperthyroidism and ophthalmopathy. Study observations and caveats: Within blood appeared most thyroid clonotypes that had expanded above 0.001.

This CDR3 comprises 15 residues. J lost 5 bases, V lost 6 bases, and 9 bases had no gene match. Germline V gene lookup returns CDR1 MNHEY and CDR2 SVGEGT. The patients, who ranged from 18 to 65 in age, presented with newly diagnosed hyperthyroidism lasting under 2 months. Lactation, pregnancy, other autoimmune disease or uncontrolled infection excluded patients. Source material for PBMCs was about 10 ml fresh peripheral blood. V usage is TRBV6-2 or TRBV6-3 and J usage is TRBJ2-5; 10 nucleotides match TRBD1. The sample consisted of blood. This TCR was sampled from a woman aged 25-40 years with Graves' hyperthyroidism. The CDR3 bases are TGTGCCAGCAGGCCGGCGGACAGGGGGGTTGAGACCCAGTACTTC. Encoded protein: CASRPADRGVETQYF.